This T cell receptor beta chain stems from a study of graft-versus-host responses after intestinal transplantation. Study results and limitations: Recipient marrow harbored GvH clones, some of which surfaced first in ileum or blood.

The V end lost 6 bases, the J end lost 5 bases, and 20 bases lay between the germline ends. The germline V gene has CDR1 MNHEY and CDR2 SMNVEV (reference sequence). The CDR3 runs to 15 residues. The table came from immunoSEQ multiplex PCR; TCRdb's copy has only in-frame clones and leaves some out. In the table there are about 39,000 clones, roughly 95% of which are singletons. Comment on this clone: The antigen remains unidentified.

The input for sequencing was unstimulated CD8+ T cells sorted from spleen or lymph node cells, taken before transplant. The sequence was obtained from a human donor who was the organ donor for an intestinal transplant. The chain employs TRBV27 and TRBJ2-7, with a weak D call TRBD2 (5 bases). The CDR3 here is CASSLLNPGVHEQYF. CDR3 coding DNA: TGTGCCAGCAGCTTACTTAACCCCGGGGTCCACGAGCAGTACTTC.